These 9 T cell receptor beta chains originate from one sample sequenced in a study of blood T cell repertoires in COVID-19. Sequencing was performed with immunoSEQ multiplex PCR; in TCRdb, only in-frame clones are kept and a portion is missing. The repertoire holds under 250,000 clones, with around 80% as singletons. Specimen: peripheral blood. Source of these receptors: a woman in her 70s with acute or convalescent COVID-19.

The rearrangement links TRBV3-1 (or the pseudogene TRBV3-2) to TRBJ2-4; no reliable D call. Germline-derived CDR1 and CDR2 are LGHDT and YNNKEL (reference sequence). The CDR3 has 13 residues. V was pared by 1 base and J by 8 bases, with 9 bases between. The CDR3 loop reads CASSQVLQDIQYF. Written as DNA, the CDR3 is TGTGCCAGCAGCCAAGTCTTGCAGGACATTCAGTACTTC.

Concerning this clone itself: Different DNA sequences within this sample yield the same CDR3. The chain joins TRBV7-2 to TRBJ1-5; no definite D call. Germline V gives CDR1 SGHTA, CDR2 FQGNSA. The CDR3 runs to 14 residues. Deletions cut 1 base from V and 7 bases from J, with 11 bases between. The DNA for the CDR3 is TGTGCCAGCAGCTTAGGGGCCGGAAACCAGCCCCAGCATTTT. It encodes CASSLGAGNQPQHF. Full variable domain (rest looked up from reference TRBV7-2 and TRBJ1-5): GAGVSQSPSNKVTEKGKDVELRCDPISGHTALYWYRQSLGQGLEFLIYFQGNSAPDKSGLPSDRFSAERTGGSVSTLTIQRTQQEDSAVYLCASSLGAGNQPQHFGDGTRLSIL.

As concerns this clone: Relative to the germline gene, one junction end is altered; a read error may explain this. The rearrangement joins TRBV3-1 (or the pseudogene TRBV3-2) to TRBJ2-3, with 9 bases fitting TRBD2. CDR1 and CDR2 from the germline V gene are LGHDT and YNNKEL (reference sequence). CDR3 size: 14 residues. The CDR3: CASSQEALAGRADF. DNA of the CDR3: TGTGCCAGCAGCCAAGAAGCCCTAGCGGGGCGCGCGGATTTT.

The chain joins TRBV3-1 (or the pseudogene TRBV3-2) to TRBJ2-7, with a tentative D call TRBD2 (6 bases). CDR1 LGHDT and CDR2 YNNKEL come from the germline V gene (reference sequence). The V gene lost 1 base and the J gene lost 3 bases, with 10 bases spanning the gap. The CDR3 runs to 14 residues. This CDR3 reads CASSQAQGGYEQYV. The CDR3 nucleotides are TGTGCCAGCAGCCAAGCCCAGGGAGGCTACGAGCAGTACGTC.

This chain joins TRBV5-4 and TRBJ2-3; 11 nucleotides align to TRBD2. The CDR3 runs 15 residues. V lost 2 bases, J lost 6 bases, and 5 bases stayed unmatched. Germline V gene data show CDR1 as SGHNT and CDR2 as YYREEE (reference sequence). This chain's CDR3 is CASSFSGGARDTQYF. The CDR3 nucleotides are TGTGCCAGCAGCTTTAGCGGGGGGGCCAGGGATACGCAGTATTTT.

V gene TRBV7-8 combines with J gene TRBJ1-1, with D possibly being TRBD1 (6 bases). Germline values: CDR1 SGHVS, CDR2 FQNEAQ. V lost 0 bases and J lost 4, with 12 bases in between. This CDR3 region has 15 residues. The CDR3 DNA is TGTGCCAGCAGCTTAGCCCCAACAGGGATCACTGAAGCTTTCTTT. It codes for CASSLAPTGITEAFF.

This chain connects TRBV3-1 (or the pseudogene TRBV3-2) to TRBJ1-5; TRBD1 agrees at 7 bases. The CDR3 runs 16 residues. With V trimmed by 3 bases and J by 7 bases, 12 bases remained unmatched. Germline-derived CDR1 and CDR2 are LGHDT and YNNKEL (reference sequence). The CDR3 DNA reads as TGTGCCAGCAGCCAGGCCGGACAGGCGGGGGGACAGCCCCAGCATTTT. This gives the protein CASSQAGQAGGQPQHF.

The rearrangement joins TRBV9 to TRBJ1-4; D may be TRBD1 (5 bases). This CDR3 contains 14 residues. Germline CDR1 and CDR2: SGDLS and YYNGEE. V lost 2 bases to trimming and J lost 7 bases, with 12 bases between them. The CDR3 coding sequence is TGTGCCAGCAGCGTGGGGGGTGGTGGTGAAAAACTGTTTTTT. This gives the protein CASSVGGGGEKLFF. Combining the CDR3 with reference TRBV9 and TRBJ1-4 gives the whole variable domain DSGVTQTPKHLITATGQRVTLRCSPRSGDLSVYWYQQSLDQGLQFLIQYYNGEERAKGNILERFSAQQFPDLHSELNLSSLELGDSALYFCASSVGGGGEKLFFGSGTQLSVL.

The genes are TRBV24-1 and TRBJ2-1; 9 bases are shared with TRBD1. V dropped 4 bases and J dropped 6; count of bases not matched to a gene: 6. Germline V lookup: CDR1 KGHDR, CDR2 SFDVKD. The length of the CDR3 is 15 residues. CDR3 DNA sequence: TGTGCCACCAGTGACAACAGGGGGCGCTTCAATGAGCAGTTCTTC. Translated: CATSDNRGRFNEQFF.